This T cell receptor (beta chain) was identified in a study of T-cell reconstitution after alpha-beta-depleted transplantation in children. Overall study findings and caveats: Reports say that about two months after transplant, the alpha-beta T cells came out of several hundred graft clones that had expanded. When one year had passed after transplant, most T-cell counts and diversity came from newly produced T cells. At day 60, the high TCRbeta diversity found in some patients originated from recipient T cells and thymic progenitors that had survived.

V lost 6 bases and J lost 6; bases outside the gene matches: 10. The length of the CDR3 is 14 residues. Looked up from germline, CDR1 is DFQATT and CDR2 is SNEGSKA (reference sequence). Unique molecular identifiers tagged the TCRbeta library. TCRdb reanalysed the PCR reads using MiXCR and keeps one entry per CDR3 protein. The data show hundreds of thousands of distinct CDR3 sequences, around 13% seen once. Points on this clonotype: The antigen remains unidentified.

The sample here was PBMCs, taken before TCRalphabeta/CD19-depleted stem cell transplant. The origin of this receptor is a girl aged 2-15 years with congenital amegakaryocytic thrombocytopenia, due to receive a stem cell transplant. This sequence joins TRBV20-1 and TRBJ1-5; TRBD1 matches at 8 bases. The CDR3 here is CSAPAAGGLQPQHF. The CDR3 nucleotides read TGCAGTGCACCGGCGGCAGGGGGCCTTCAGCCCCAGCATTTT.